This T cell receptor beta chain appears in the sequencing data of a study of shared clonotypes between healthy human individuals. The CDR3 runs to 14 residues. Germline V gene sequence: CDR1 MNHNY, CDR2 SVGAGI (reference sequence). The trim removed 5 bases at V and 9 bases at J, leaving 10 bases unmatched. Replicate PCRs for sorted subsets used approximately 190 ng DNA; this equaled tens of thousands of T cell genomes. Study processing details: For the immunoSEQ data, sequences were junction-only without quality scores, so filtering differed. The protocol was immunoSEQ multiplex PCR, while the TCRdb copy is restricted to in-frame clones and leaves out a portion. The V and J calls and the clone size are those of that table, but D and trimming were determined from the DNA. Here the sample spans about 1.1 million clones, around 78% being singletons. As concerns this clone: Its cognate antigen is unknown.

Study outcomes and limitations: Estimated clonotype richness was generally higher in naive than memory subsets.

The rearrangement uses TRBV6-6 and TRBJ2-1, with TRBD1 matching 7 bases. The sample taken for sequencing was memory CD4+ T cells from PBMCs. Subset given: CD45RA-negative fraction. The source of this sequence is a man between 18 and 35 years old in good health. Some clones in this sample may be carry-over from other donors' samples. CDR3: CASSTTPAGGEQFF. The CDR3 DNA follows: TGTGCCAGCAGTACTACCCCGGCAGGGGGTGAGCAGTTCTTC.